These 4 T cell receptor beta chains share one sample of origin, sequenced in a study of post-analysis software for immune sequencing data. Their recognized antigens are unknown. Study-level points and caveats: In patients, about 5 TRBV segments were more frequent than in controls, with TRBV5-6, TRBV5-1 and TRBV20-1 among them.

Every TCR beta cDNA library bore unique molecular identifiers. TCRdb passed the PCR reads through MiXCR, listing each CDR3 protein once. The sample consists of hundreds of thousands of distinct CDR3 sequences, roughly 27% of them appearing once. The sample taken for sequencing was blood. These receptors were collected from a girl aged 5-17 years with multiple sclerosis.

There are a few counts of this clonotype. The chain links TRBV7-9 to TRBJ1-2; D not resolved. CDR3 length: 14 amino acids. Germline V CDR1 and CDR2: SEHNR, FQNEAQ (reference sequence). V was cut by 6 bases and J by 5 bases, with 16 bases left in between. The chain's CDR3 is CASRPKRTEYGYTF. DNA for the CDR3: TGTGCCAGCAGACCAAAACGGACTGAGTATGGCTACACCTTC.

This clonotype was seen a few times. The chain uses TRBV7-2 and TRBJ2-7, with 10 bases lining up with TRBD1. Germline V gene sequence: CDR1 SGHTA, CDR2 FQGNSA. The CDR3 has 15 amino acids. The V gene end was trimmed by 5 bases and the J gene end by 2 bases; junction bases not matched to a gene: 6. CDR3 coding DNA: TGTGCCAGCAGCAGGGACAGGGGCGCAACCTACGAGCAGTACTTC. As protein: CASSRDRGATYEQYF.

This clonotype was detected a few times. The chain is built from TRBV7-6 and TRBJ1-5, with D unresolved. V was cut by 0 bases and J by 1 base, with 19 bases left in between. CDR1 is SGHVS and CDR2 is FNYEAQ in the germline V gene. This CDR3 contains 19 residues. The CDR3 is CASSLARAGGVTSNQPQHF. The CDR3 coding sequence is TGTGCCAGCAGCTTAGCGCGGGCAGGTGGGGTAACAAGCAATCAGCCCCAGCATTTT.

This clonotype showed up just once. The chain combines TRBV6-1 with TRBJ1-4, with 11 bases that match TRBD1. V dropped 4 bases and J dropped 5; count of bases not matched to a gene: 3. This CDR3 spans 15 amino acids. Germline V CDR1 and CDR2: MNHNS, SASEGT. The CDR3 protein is CASSGTGGANEKLFF. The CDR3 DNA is TGTGCCAGCAGTGGGACAGGGGGCGCGAATGAAAAACTGTTTTTT.